Given below is one T cell receptor (beta chain) in context. CDR1 is LNHDA, CDR2 SQIVND, per germline (reference sequence). This CDR3 spans 14 amino acids. Trimming removed 1 base at V and 5 bases at J, with 9 bases between. Sequencing of TCR beta covered CD8+ and CD4+ T cells obtained from blood. The TEMRA cells underwent FACS enrichment, while the CD8+ and CD4+ T cells underwent negative isolation. RNA, at about 0.45 to 1 ug, was reverse transcribed with random hexamers. Across 54 Vbeta and 13 Jbeta, TCR beta CDR3 was amplified with immunoSEQ multiplex PCR. TCRdb passed the immunoSEQ multiplex PCR reads through MiXCR, listing each CDR3 protein once. Counted here are some 200,000 distinct CDR3 sequences, about 95% occurring once; the ten biggest clones make up about 0.09%. This record belongs to a study of CD8 T cells in Susac syndrome.

The sequenced sample consisted of CD4+ T cells from PBMCs. This receptor was obtained from a human donor with multiple sclerosis. The gene calls are TRBV19 and TRBJ1-5; D ambiguous. Here the CDR3 reads CASSIGAGYQPQHF. Here the CDR3 DNA reads TGTGCCAGTAGTATAGGTGCGGGGTATCAGCCCCAGCATTTT.